A single sample is the source of the 29 T cell receptor beta chains below, sequenced in a study of blood T cell repertoires in COVID-19. Clones were sequenced by immunoSEQ multiplex PCR, and TCRdb holds only the in-frame ones, with some missing. The sample carries about 90,000 clones, 77% recorded once. The sample consisted of peripheral blood. The receptors shown here come from a woman of 80 years or more with acute or convalescent COVID-19.

J is TRBJ2-7 and V is TRBV5-4; TRBD1 might be the D (6 bases). The germline CDR1 and CDR2 sequences are SGHNT and YYREEE (reference sequence). This CDR3 is 13 amino acids long. Trimming stripped 3 bases from V and 3 bases from J, with 10 bases between. The CDR3 protein is CASSYPGVYEQYF. CDR3 DNA: TGTGCCAGCAGCTATCCAGGGGTCTACGAGCAGTACTTC.

The chain links TRBV18 to TRBJ2-3; D possibly corresponds to TRBD2 (5 bases). The CDR3 is 14 amino acids. Trimming cost V 6 bases and J 2 bases, with 12 bases left between them. Looked up from germline, CDR1 is KGHSH and CDR2 is LQKENI. The CDR3 DNA reads as TGTGCCAGCTCTCCTGGACTGTACACAGATACGCAGTATTTT. It yields the protein CASSPGLYTDTQYF.

This chain links TRBV7-2 with TRBJ2-2, with D maybe TRBD2 (7 bases). The V gene lost 5 bases and the J gene lost 3 bases, with 13 bases spanning the gap. CDR1 is SGHTA, CDR2 FQGNSA, per germline. This CDR3 comprises 15 residues. The CDR3 here is CASSPRGGDTGELFF. CDR3 coding DNA: TGTGCCAGCAGCCCCAGGGGAGGGGACACCGGGGAGCTGTTTTTT.

The rearrangement links TRBV27 to TRBJ2-3; D possibly corresponds to TRBD2 (5 bases). The CDR3 is 16 amino acids. V shed 6 bases and J shed 0 bases, with 16 bases lying between them. Germline V gene data show CDR1 as MNHEY and CDR2 as SMNVEV (reference sequence). CDR3 amino acids: CASSRRYGVSTDTQYF. The CDR3, as DNA: TGTGCCAGCAGCAGGAGATACGGGGTCAGCACAGATACGCAGTATTTT.

The chain recombines TRBV7-8 with TRBJ1-1, with a tentative D call TRBD1 (5 bases). The V gene lost 2 bases and the J gene lost 3 bases, with 13 bases spanning the gap. The germline V gene has CDR1 SGHVS and CDR2 FQNEAQ. The CDR3 spans 15 residues. The CDR3 here is CASSLKGLRDTEAFF. The CDR3 nucleotides are TGTGCCAGCAGCTTAAAGGGGCTTAGGGACACTGAAGCTTTCTTT.

The chain recombines TRBV6-1 with TRBJ1-2, with D perhaps matching TRBD1 (6 bases). This CDR3 is built from 14 residues. Germline assignment: CDR1 MNHNS and CDR2 SASEGT. V lost 10 bases, J lost 7 bases, and 22 bases lay in between. In DNA, the CDR3 is TGTGCCACCCTTCCCGGGGGGGCGACTGGTGGCTACACCTTC. Translation: CATLPGGATGGYTF.

The chain combines TRBV27 with TRBJ2-1, with 8 positions matching TRBD2. There are 16 residues in the CDR3. V was clipped by 4 bases and J by 5 bases; unmatched bases: 10. Germline values: CDR1 MNHEY, CDR2 SMNVEV (reference sequence). The CDR3 loop reads CASSSPRAGVNNEQFF. The CDR3 DNA sequence: TGTGCCAGCAGTTCCCCGCGAGCGGGGGTTAACAATGAGCAGTTCTTC.

The V call is TRBV5-1, the J call TRBJ1-2; possibly TRBD1 for D (6 bases). Germline CDR1 reads SGHRS; CDR2 reads YFSETQ. Trimming removed 0 bases at V and 4 bases at J, with 13 bases between. This CDR3 contains 15 residues. CDR3 bases: TGCGCCAGCAGCTTGGTCGGGGGGCTCGTCTATGGCTACACCTTC. It translates to CASSLVGGLVYGYTF.

The chain employs TRBV19 and TRBJ1-4; maybe TRBD1 (5 bases). Germline V gene data show CDR1 as LNHDA and CDR2 as SQIVND (reference sequence). V lost 6 bases and J lost 8, with 16 bases in between. The CDR3 has 14 residues. The chain's CDR3 is CASRWAQAGEKLFF. CDR3 in DNA: TGTGCCAGTAGGTGGGCACAGGCAGGGGAAAAACTGTTTTTT.

This rearrangement joins TRBV28 to TRBJ1-6, with 7 nucleotides matching TRBD1. V lost 6 bases, J lost 0 bases, and 11 bases stayed unmatched. This CDR3 is built from 18 residues. Germline lookup yields CDR1 MDHEN and CDR2 SYDVKM. The CDR3 DNA reads TGTGCCAGCAGCGCACCGGGACAGCTGAGCTCCTATAATTCACCCCTCCACTTT. Residues: CASSAPGQLSSYNSPLHF.

About this clone: The sample has other DNA sequences that encode this CDR3 too. The rearrangement joins TRBV6-2 or TRBV6-3 to TRBJ1-1; TRBD1 might be the D (5 bases). The CDR3 is 14 residues long. Germline CDR1 MNHEY, CDR2 SVGEGT. Trimming removed 3 bases from V and 0 bases from J, with 8 bases in between. Here the CDR3 reads CASSYGGVNTEAFF. The CDR3 bases are TGTGCCAGCAGTTATGGGGGGGTGAACACTGAAGCTTTCTTT.

The chain is built from TRBV3-1 (or the pseudogene TRBV3-2) and TRBJ1-2, with a possible D match to TRBD1 (6 bases). From germline, CDR1 is LGHDT and CDR2 YNNKEL (reference sequence). V lost 2 bases to trimming and J lost 8 bases, with 9 bases between them. This CDR3 region has 12 residues. CDR3 nucleotide sequence: TGTGCCAGCAGCCAAACCGACAGGGGCTACACCTTC. It specifies CASSQTDRGYTF.

This clone was seen at least ten times. The chain recombines TRBV6-5 with TRBJ2-7, with D possibly matching TRBD1 (5 bases). In germline, CDR1 is MNHEY, CDR2 SVGAGI. Deletions cut 5 bases from V and 0 bases from J, with 8 bases between. The CDR3 sequence is 13 residues long. CDR3: CASSTGFSYEQYF. As DNA, the CDR3 is TGTGCCAGCAGTACAGGTTTCTCCTACGAGCAGTACTTC.

This clone showed up many times. V usage is TRBV2 and J usage is TRBJ1-1, with D tentatively TRBD1 (6 bases). CDR3 length equals 15 residues. V was pared by 7 bases and J by 3 bases, with 18 bases between. Germline-derived CDR1 and CDR2 are SNHLY and FYNNEI. The CDR3 nucleotides read TGTGCCAGCACCCCGGACAGACCTAGTTACACTGAAGCTTTCTTT. Translated, it gives CASTPDRPSYTEAFF.

The chain carries TRBV6-2 or TRBV6-3 and TRBJ2-7; tentatively, D is TRBD1 (6 bases). The germline gives CDR1 MNHEY, CDR2 SVGEGT. This CDR3 contains 14 residues. V shed 4 bases and J shed 3 bases, with 13 bases lying between them. The CDR3 is CASSLTGAYYEQYF. In nucleotides, the CDR3 is TGTGCCAGCAGTTTGACAGGAGCCTACTACGAGCAGTACTTC.

The chain has TRBV3-1 (or the pseudogene TRBV3-2) and TRBJ2-3; 8 nucleotides agree with TRBD2. This CDR3 is built from 17 residues. V shed 1 base, J shed 3 bases, and the junction held 9 bases outside the gene matches. In germline, CDR1 is LGHDT, CDR2 YNNKEL (reference sequence). The CDR3 DNA sequence: TGTGCCAGCAGCCAAGGGGTCGGGACTAGTCGAACAGATACGCAGTATTTT. This codes for CASSQGVGTSRTDTQYF.

The rearrangement links TRBV18 to TRBJ1-4; 9 positions agree with TRBD1. Germline values: CDR1 KGHSH, CDR2 LQKENI. The CDR3 consists of 17 residues. Losses at the gene ends were 5 bases for V and 8 bases for J; bases not matched to a gene: 15. The CDR3 DNA follows: TGTGCCAGCTCATTAACCGCGAAGGGGACAGGGAACGAAAAACTGTTTTTT. Translating gives CASSLTAKGTGNEKLFF. The whole variable domain, filled in from reference TRBV18 and TRBJ1-4, reads NAGVMQNPRHLVRRRGQEARLRCSPMKGHSHVYWYRQLPEEGLKFMVYLQKENIIDESGMPKERFSAEFPKEGPSILRIQQVVRGDSAAYFCASSLTAKGTGNEKLFFGSGTQLSVL.

This clone was observed once. V usage is TRBV28 and J usage is TRBJ1-5; 7 bases map to TRBD1. J gave up 6 bases and V 6 bases, and 8 bases lay outside the gene matches. Germline values: CDR1 MDHEN, CDR2 SYDVKM. The CDR3 runs 14 residues. The CDR3 nucleotides are TGTGCCAGCAGGGCTGACAGGGTAGCTCAGCCCCAGCATTTT. Protein product: CASRADRVAQPQHF.

The chain has TRBV20-1 and TRBJ2-7; D is uncertain. Deletions cut 3 bases from V and 2 bases from J, with 11 bases between. The CDR3 extends over 13 amino acids. Per germline, CDR1 DFQATT and CDR2 SNEGSKA (reference sequence). The CDR3 bases are TGCAGTGCTAGTTCCCCAGGAACCTACGAGCAGTACTTC. It codes for CSASSPGTYEQYF.

The table lists this clone with a count of one. The rearrangement links TRBV7-3 to TRBJ2-1, with 11 bases matching TRBD2. Unmatched junction bases numbered 3, after V lost 1 base and J lost 4 bases. Germline values: CDR1 SGHTA, CDR2 FQGTGA. The CDR3 sequence is 16 residues long. The CDR3 coding sequence is TGTGCCAGCAGCTTAAGGGGGACTAGCGGTTACAATGAGCAGTTCTTC. This translates into CASSLRGTSGYNEQFF. Drawing the rest from reference TRBV7-3 and TRBJ2-1, the complete variable domain is GAGVSQTPSNKVTEKGKYVELRCDPISGHTALYWYRQSLGQGPEFLIYFQGTGAADDSGLPNDRFFAVRPEGSVSTLKIQRTERGDSAVYLCASSLRGTSGYNEQFFGPGTRLTVL.

V and J are TRBV7-2 and TRBJ1-5; possible D gene TRBD1, 6 bases. CDR3 length: 14 residues. Per germline, CDR1 SGHTA and CDR2 FQGNSA. Trimming stripped 4 bases from V and 6 bases from J, with 13 bases between. In DNA, the CDR3 is TGTGCCAGCAGCTCGTCCGACAGGCGTCAGCCCCAGCATTTT. It specifies CASSSSDRRQPQHF.

The V call is TRBV27, the J call TRBJ2-7; D gene ambiguous. The germline V and J ends were trimmed by 2 bases and 1 base, with 9 bases remaining between them. The CDR3 runs to 14 residues. Germline V gene data show CDR1 as MNHEY and CDR2 as SMNVEV (reference sequence). In DNA form, the CDR3 reads TGTGCCAGCAGTTTACGGTTCCTTTCCTACGAGCAGTACTTC. Its translation is CASSLRFLSYEQYF.

The chain is built from TRBV18 and TRBJ1-1; D is perhaps TRBD1 (6 bases). V was clipped by 5 bases and J by 2 bases, with 12 bases between them. Germline CDR1 reads KGHSH; CDR2 reads LQKENI. The CDR3 has 14 amino acids. The CDR3 DNA follows: TGTGCCAGCTCAGCAGCACAGGGAAACACTGAAGCTTTCTTT. Translated: CASSAAQGNTEAFF.

The chain carries TRBV7-3 and TRBJ2-3; no firm D call. V was shortened by 1 base and J by 0 bases, with 11 bases between the two germline ends. Germline V gene lookup returns CDR1 SGHTA and CDR2 FQGTGA. This CDR3 region has 16 residues. DNA for the CDR3: TGTGCCAGCAGCTTAAGGCCTGGAGCGAGCACAGATACGCAGTATTTT. This encodes CASSLRPGASTDTQYF.

Notes on this clone: One end of the junction varies from germline; a read error may be responsible. The chain has TRBV2 and TRBJ2-2; D is possibly TRBD1 (5 bases). Germline V gene sequence: CDR1 SNHLY, CDR2 FYNNEI. The CDR3 has 12 amino acids. The CDR3 DNA is TGTGCCAGCAAGGAAGGGGTTGGGGCGCTGTTTTTT. Amino acids: CASKEGVGALFF.

This chain connects TRBV19 to TRBJ2-1; 8 bases agree with TRBD1. The CDR3 is 15 residues long. Trimming cost V 5 bases and J 4 bases; bases outside gene matches: 7. CDR1 is LNHDA, CDR2 SQIVND, per germline (reference sequence). CDR3 region: CASSEGTGGYNEQFF. In DNA, the CDR3 is TGTGCCAGTAGTGAAGGGACAGGAGGATACAATGAGCAGTTCTTC. Based on the CDR3 plus reference TRBV19 and TRBJ2-1, the full variable domain is DGGITQSPKYLFRKEGQNVTLSCEQNLNHDAMYWYRQDPGQGLRLIYYSQIVNDFQKGDIAEGYSVSREKKESFPLTVTSAQKNPTAFYLCASSEGTGGYNEQFFGPGTRLTVL.

The CDR3 bases are TGTGCCATAAGTAAAAGCGGGAGGAGCGGAGACGAGCAGTACTTC. It is translated as CAISKSGRSGDEQYF. This chain uses TRBV19 with TRBJ2-7; 9 bases align to TRBD2. The V segment lost 10 bases and the J segment 5 bases; nucleotides outside the gene matches: 15. This CDR3 region has 15 residues. Germline CDR1 and CDR2: LNHDA and SQIVND (reference sequence).

The V and J genes are TRBV19 and TRBJ1-5; D perhaps matches TRBD1 (5 bases). CDR1 and CDR2 from the germline V gene are LNHDA and SQIVND (reference sequence). The V gene lost 5 bases and the J gene lost 3 bases, with 14 bases spanning the gap. This CDR3 has 15 amino acids. CDR3 nucleotides: TGTGCCAGTAGTCTTGACAGCCAACTCAATCAGCCCCAGCATTTT. Translation: CASSLDSQLNQPQHF.

V and J are TRBV27 and TRBJ1-2; TRBD1 matches 7 bases. The V segment lost 4 bases and the J segment 3 bases; nucleotides outside the gene matches: 8. Germline V gene lookup returns CDR1 MNHEY and CDR2 SMNVEV (reference sequence). This CDR3 is built from 15 residues. The CDR3 region is CASSSGGTEDYGYTF. CDR3 bases: TGTGCCAGCAGTTCAGGCGGGACAGAGGACTATGGCTACACCTTC.